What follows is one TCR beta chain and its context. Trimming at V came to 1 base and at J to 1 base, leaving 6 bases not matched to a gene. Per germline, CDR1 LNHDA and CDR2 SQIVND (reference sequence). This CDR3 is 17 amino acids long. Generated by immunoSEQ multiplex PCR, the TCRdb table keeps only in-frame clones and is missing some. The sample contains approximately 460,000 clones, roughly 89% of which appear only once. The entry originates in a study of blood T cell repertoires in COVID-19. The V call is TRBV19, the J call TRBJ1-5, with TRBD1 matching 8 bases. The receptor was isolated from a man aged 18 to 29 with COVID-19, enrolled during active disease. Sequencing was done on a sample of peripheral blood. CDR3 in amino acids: CASSIVQGATSNQPQHF. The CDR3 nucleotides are TGTGCCAGTAGTATAGTCCAGGGGGCGACGAGCAATCAGCCCCAGCATTTT.